Shown below are 26 T cell receptor beta chains from a single sample sequenced in a study of shared clonotypes between healthy human individuals. Profiled with immunoSEQ multiplex PCR; TCRdb holds only in-frame clones, not every one. The sample has under 1,100,000 clones, under 80% seen once. Sequenced material: memory CD4+ T cells sorted from blood. As to subset: CD45RA-negative fraction. The receptor set was obtained from a man aged 18 to 29 in good health.

A remark on this clone: Other nucleotide sequences from this sample produce the same CDR3. The V gene is TRBV6-5, the J gene TRBJ1-3, with a possible D match to TRBD1 (6 bases). Germline assignment: CDR1 MNHEY and CDR2 SVGAGI. Trimming pared 6 bases from V and 2 bases from J, leaving 11 bases between. This CDR3 comprises 14 residues. In DNA, the CDR3 is TGTGCCAGCAGCTCAAGGACAGCTGGAAACACCATATATTTT. Its translation is CASSSRTAGNTIYF.

V is TRBV7-6 and J is TRBJ2-7, with a tentative D call TRBD2 (5 bases). This CDR3 contains 14 residues. V gave up 0 bases and J gave up 7 bases, with 13 bases separating them. Per the germline V gene, CDR1 is SGHVS and CDR2 is FNYEAQ. In nucleotides, the CDR3 is TGTGCCAGCAGCTTAGCTGGGCTAGCATGGGAGCAGTACTTC. Translated: CASSLAGLAWEQYF.

This sequence joins TRBV7-2 and TRBJ1-5; 7 bases are a match to TRBD1. V was pared by 3 bases and J by 3 bases, with 8 bases of the junction left unmatched. Germline lookup yields CDR1 SGHTA and CDR2 FQGNSA. The CDR3 spans 16 residues. Here the CDR3 reads CASSLLTGSTNQPQHF. The CDR3 bases are TGTGCCAGCAGCTTGTTGACAGGGTCGACCAATCAGCCCCAGCATTTT.

V gene TRBV4-1 combines with J gene TRBJ1-2; TRBD1 matches 7 bases. After removal of 6 bases from V and 7 bases from J, the junction contained 8 bases not matched to a gene. Germline values: CDR1 MGHRA, CDR2 YSYEKL. This CDR3 has 13 residues. This CDR3 reads CASRHRGVGGYTF. The DNA for the CDR3 is TGCGCCAGCAGACACAGGGGCGTCGGTGGCTACACCTTC.

The chain couples TRBV5-6 to TRBJ2-7; possibly TRBD1 for D (6 bases). The V end was cut by 3 bases, the J end by 4 bases, with 14 bases between. Germline V lookup: CDR1 SGHDT, CDR2 YYEEEE. The CDR3 totals 14 residues. This chain's CDR3 is CASSWGQGFYEQYF. The CDR3 bases are TGTGCCAGCAGCTGGGGGCAGGGGTTTTACGAGCAGTACTTC.

The J gene is TRBJ1-4, the V gene TRBV27; D is unresolved. The CDR3 is made up of 13 amino acids. Per the germline V gene, CDR1 is MNHEY and CDR2 is SMNVEV (reference sequence). Trimming left V 3 bases short and J 7 bases short, with 9 bases between. The CDR3 loop reads CASSLGRSEKLFF. CDR3 coding DNA: TGTGCCAGCAGTTTGGGCAGAAGTGAAAAACTGTTTTTT.

The chain is built from TRBV9 and TRBJ2-5; the match to TRBD1 covers 9 bases. This CDR3 is built from 15 residues. Germline V gene lookup returns CDR1 SGDLS and CDR2 YYNGEE. The ends lost 4 bases at V and 5 bases at J; junction bases unmatched: 9. The CDR3 loop reads CASSYTGTGQETQYF. The CDR3 nucleotides are TGTGCCAGCAGCTATACCGGGACAGGGCAGGAGACCCAGTACTTC.

The table lists this clone with a few counts. The V and J genes are TRBV9 and TRBJ1-1; D unresolved. In germline, CDR1 is SGDLS, CDR2 YYNGEE. V lost 3 bases and J 0 bases, leaving 15 bases between the germline ends. The CDR3 loop spans 16 amino acids. The CDR3 protein is CASSASASLMNTEAFF. The CDR3 DNA reads as TGTGCCAGCAGCGCATCTGCCAGTCTCATGAACACTGAAGCTTTCTTT.

The chain recombines TRBV19 with TRBJ2-7; no clear D gene. Germline assignment: CDR1 LNHDA and CDR2 SQIVND (reference sequence). The CDR3 covers 14 residues. V shed 5 bases and J shed 4 bases, with 15 bases lying between them. CDR3 residues: CASSLDGSGYEQYF. The CDR3 region has the DNA TGTGCCAGTAGTCTGGACGGGTCTGGATACGAGCAGTACTTC.

This rearrangement joins TRBV5-1 to TRBJ2-3; D ambiguous. Germline CDR1 SGHRS, CDR2 YFSETQ. Trimming removed 0 bases from V and 2 bases from J, with 13 bases in between. This CDR3 spans 16 amino acids. The CDR3 nucleotides read TGCGCCAGCAGCTTGGCCTTAGGATCTCCCACAGATACGCAGTATTTT. Translated: CASSLALGSPTDTQYF.

To note about this clone: Distinct nucleotide sequences in the sample also encode this CDR3. This rearrangement joins TRBV2 to TRBJ2-3; no clear D gene. Germline CDR1 and CDR2: SNHLY and FYNNEI. Trimming removed 1 base from V and 1 base from J, with 3 bases in between. The CDR3 covers 13 residues. In nucleotides, the CDR3 is TGTGCCAGCAGTGAAGTTGGCACAGATACGCAGTATTTT. Its protein is CASSEVGTDTQYF.

This rearrangement joins TRBV5-1 to TRBJ1-3; D unclear. The V gene's germline CDR1 is SGHRS and CDR2 YFSETQ. The CDR3 spans 14 residues. Trimming shortened V by 1 base and J by 2 bases, and 7 bases separated the two germline ends. The DNA for the CDR3 is TGCGCCAGCAGCTTGACGGCTGCTGGAAACACCATATATTTT. As protein: CASSLTAAGNTIYF. Complete variable domain (other parts from reference TRBV5-1 and TRBJ1-3): KAGVTQTPRYLIKTRGQQVTLSCSPISGHRSVSWYQQTPGQGLQFLFEYFSETQRNKGNFPGRFSGRQFSNSRSEMNVSTLELGDSALYLCASSLTAAGNTIYFGEGSWLTVV.

This chain connects TRBV2 to TRBJ1-4; D is possibly TRBD1 (5 bases). The V gene's germline CDR1 is SNHLY and CDR2 FYNNEI. This CDR3 contains 13 residues. The CDR3 region has the DNA TGTGCGAGCGTTTGGGGGGTTAGCGAAAAACTGTTTTTT. Its protein is CASVWGVSEKLFF.

The count of this clone is one. The chain combines TRBV13 with TRBJ1-2; D possibly corresponds to TRBD1 (6 bases). The CDR3 spans 17 residues. Germline values: CDR1 PRHDT, CDR2 FYEKMQ (reference sequence). The V end lost 1 base, the J end lost 4 bases, and 19 bases lay between the germline ends. The CDR3 nucleotides read TGTGCCAGCAGCTTAGAGGCGAGGACAGCCGCTCCCTATGGCTACACCTTC. Translated: CASSLEARTAAPYGYTF.

V usage is TRBV19 and J usage is TRBJ2-7, with TRBD1 matching 12 bases. The germline V gene has CDR1 LNHDA and CDR2 SQIVND (reference sequence). This CDR3 is built from 14 residues. V shed 10 bases and J 1 base; nucleotides not matched to a gene: 5. CDR3 loop: CATQGQGASYEQYF. For the CDR3, the DNA is TGTGCCACCCAGGGACAGGGGGCTTCCTACGAGCAGTACTTC.

The J gene is TRBJ2-2, the V gene TRBV11-2; the D is unclear. The CDR3 consists of 15 residues. V was clipped by 3 bases and J by 0 bases, with 8 bases between them. Germline V gene sequence: CDR1 SGHAT, CDR2 FQNNGV. The CDR3 DNA reads as TGTGCCAGCAGCTTTGTTACATCGAACACCGGGGAGCTGTTTTTT. This translates into CASSFVTSNTGELFF.

This rearrangement joins TRBV28 to TRBJ1-6; D gene ambiguous. This CDR3 has 16 amino acids. V lost 1 base and J 2 bases, leaving 9 bases between the germline ends. From germline, CDR1 is MDHEN and CDR2 SYDVKM. CDR3 bases: TGTGCCAGCAGTTTATTAGGAGGCGCCTATAATTCACCCCTCCACTTT. As protein: CASSLLGGAYNSPLHF.

This chain connects TRBV2 to TRBJ2-3; 7 nucleotides align to TRBD1. The V and J ends lost 4 bases and 0 bases, in that order; junction bases with no gene match: 4. The CDR3 is 15 amino acids. Germline CDR1 is SNHLY and CDR2 is FYNNEI. CDR3 in amino acids: CASSGQGSSTDTQYF. CDR3 nucleotide sequence: TGTGCCAGCAGTGGACAGGGAAGTAGCACAGATACGCAGTATTTT. The whole variable domain, filled in from reference TRBV2 and TRBJ2-3, reads EPEVTQTPSHQVTQMGQEVILRCVPISNHLYFYWYRQILGQKVEFLVSFYNNEISEKSEIFDDQFSVERPDGSNFTLKIRSTKLEDSAMYFCASSGQGSSTDTQYFGPGTRLTVL.

The CDR3 DNA reads as TGCGCCACAGCGGTATCCTTCCCTAATTCACCCCTCCACTTT. It is translated as CATAVSFPNSPLHF. This chain joins TRBV10-2 and TRBJ1-6; D is unclear. There are 14 residues in the CDR3. V was cut by 10 bases and J by 6 bases, with 16 bases left in between. Germline CDR1 WSHSY, CDR2 SAAADI.

This clone was found a few times. The chain recombines TRBV4-1 with TRBJ2-6, with a possible D match to TRBD2 (7 bases). Trimming left V 0 bases short and J 0 bases short, with 15 bases between. The CDR3 runs to 19 residues. Germline-derived CDR1 and CDR2 are MGHRA and YSYEKL. The CDR3 loop is CASSQDGRGGGSGANVLTF. The CDR3 region has the DNA TGCGCCAGCAGCCAAGATGGTCGCGGGGGCGGCTCTGGGGCCAACGTCCTGACTTTC.

The chain has TRBV9 and TRBJ2-1; D is unclear. This CDR3 is built from 14 residues. V was clipped by 2 bases and J by 9 bases, with 15 bases between them. CDR1 is SGDLS, CDR2 YYNGEE, per germline. This CDR3 reads CASSVSVGITEQFF. As DNA, the CDR3 is TGTGCCAGCAGCGTCAGTGTCGGAATTACTGAGCAGTTCTTC. The full variable domain, with the rest looked up from reference TRBV9 and TRBJ2-1, is DSGVTQTPKHLITATGQRVTLRCSPRSGDLSVYWYQQSLDQGLQFLIQYYNGEERAKGNILERFSAQQFPDLHSELNLSSLELGDSALYFCASSVSVGITEQFFGPGTRLTVL.

This clone has more than one count but fewer than ten. Within the sample, other DNA sequences also encode this same CDR3. The rearrangement links TRBV4-3 to TRBJ2-5; tentative D call: TRBD2 (6 bases). The DNA end lines up better with TRBJ2-7; the J call may be wrong. Germline assignment: CDR1 LGHNA and CDR2 YSLEER. The CDR3 has 15 amino acids. This CDR3 reads CASSQDRAGLYEQYF. In DNA, the CDR3 is TGCGCCAGCAGCCAAGATCGGGCGGGGCTGTACGAGCAGTACTTC.

The chain joins TRBV28 to TRBJ2-7, with D uncertain. Germline CDR1 is MDHEN and CDR2 is SYDVKM. This CDR3 region has 15 residues. V lost 5 bases and J lost 3, with 17 bases in between. CDR3 nucleotides: TGTGCCAGCAGTCCGTTCGGGCGGACCTACTACGAGCAGTACTTC. This sequence encodes CASSPFGRTYYEQYF.

The rearrangement uses TRBV13 and TRBJ1-4; D unresolved. The CDR3 is 13 residues long. Germline CDR1 and CDR2: PRHDT and FYEKMQ (reference sequence). Trimming removed 5 bases from V and 8 bases from J, with 12 bases in between. This CDR3 is CASSPPNGEKLFF. In DNA, the CDR3 is TGTGCCAGCAGCCCCCCCAATGGCGAAAAACTGTTTTTT.

Remarks on this clone: Relative to the germline gene, one junction end is altered; a read error may explain this. The chain recombines TRBV5-4 with TRBJ1-2, with a weak D call TRBD1 (5 bases). CDR3 length: 15 residues. The germline V gene encodes CDR1 SGHNT and CDR2 YYREEE (reference sequence). DNA for the CDR3: TGTGCCAGCAGCCCGGATATAGGACACGCTAGCCGCTTCTTCTTC. Protein sequence: CASSPDIGHASRFFF.

The chain employs TRBV5-6 and TRBJ1-2; D perhaps matches TRBD1 (6 bases). CDR1 SGHDT and CDR2 YYEEEE come from the germline V gene. Trimming took off 0 bases at V and 4 bases at J, with 19 bases between the two ends. This CDR3 is built from 17 residues. In DNA form, the CDR3 reads TGTGCCAGCAGCTTGGGCGGGGCAGGGGATTTTTCCTATGGCTACACCTTC. Translation: CASSLGGAGDFSYGYTF. Drawing the rest from reference TRBV5-6 and TRBJ1-2, the complete variable domain is DAGVTQSPTHLIKTRGQQVTLRCSPKSGHDTVSWYQQALGQGPQFIFQYYEEEERQRGNFPDRFSGHQFPNYSSELNVNALLLGDSALYLCASSLGGAGDFSYGYTFGSGTRLTVV.